The present TCR beta chain was sequenced within a study of tumor-infiltrating lymphocytes in primary liver carcinoma. Study-level information: Productive TCRbeta reads per sample were roughly 3.5 to 8 million, not differing by tissue. Broader study findings: Appearing in all five tumor regions was true of only about 7.5-25% of top clones.

Unsorted bulk tissue of roughly 18-31 mg yielded co-extracted RNA and DNA. Surgical resection served as treatment for the primary liver carcinoma of these patients. A constant-region primer primed TCR beta cDNA synthesis from about 0.55 ug of total RNA. Slightly modified ARM-PCR served as the procedure for the TCR beta libraries. These libraries came from three rounds of nested multiplex PCR. Each of the first two PCR rounds ran roughly 9 cycles with TRBV1-TRBV30 forward and C-beta reverse primers. TCRdb fed the multiplex PCR reads into MiXCR, producing one record per CDR3 protein. The table lists tens of thousands of distinct CDR3 sequences, about three quarters of them singletons. The germline gives CDR1 MNHNY, CDR2 SVGAGI (reference sequence). This CDR3 region has 13 residues. J gave up 3 bases and V 5 bases, and 3 bases lay outside the gene matches. Note on this clonotype: As yet, its antigen is unknown.

The TCR was taken from a man between 35 and 55 years old with primary liver carcinoma and hepatitis B virus infection. The chain employs TRBV6-6 and TRBJ1-1, with 7 bases identical to TRBD1. The sequenced sample was liver tumor tissue from sampling region 1. Described subset: tumor region T1, superior pole. CDR3 in amino acids: CASSVGTDTEAFF. Written as DNA, the CDR3 is TGTGCCAGCAGTGTAGGGACAGACACTGAAGCTTTCTTT.